Each of the 21 T cell receptor beta chains below was sequenced from the same sample in a study of OX40 agonist ivuxolimab in advanced cancers. The library was made by the immunoSEQ multiplex PCR assay. TCRdb obtained this table from immuneACCESS and retained in-frame rearrangements with V and J assigned. These tables miss some clones; where compared with another copy, unresolved V genes account for less than half of the shortfall, and the remainder is unexplained. This sample is represented by more than 45,000 clones; around 85% of them were singletons. The ten largest make up over 0.7% of the sample. The source was CD4+ or CD8+ T cells sorted from blood, collected in a trial of the OX40 agonist ivuxolimab. These receptors were taken from an adult with an advanced solid tumor such as melanoma, head and neck, liver or kidney cancer.

J is TRBJ1-2 and V is TRBV15, with TRBD1 identical over 11 bases. The V gene end was trimmed by 2 bases and the J gene end by 7 bases; junction bases not matched to a gene: 3. Germline V lookup: CDR1 LNHNV, CDR2 YYDKDF (reference sequence). The CDR3 length is 14 residues. The CDR3 coding sequence is TGTGCCACCAGCAGACCAGGGACAGGGGGTGGCTACACCTTC. Residues: CATSRPGTGGGYTF.

The CDR3 region is CASSGGQGGYNEQFF. For the CDR3, the DNA is TGTGCCAGCAGTGGCGGACAGGGGGGATACAATGAGCAGTTCTTC. This rearrangement joins TRBV6-1 to TRBJ2-1; 10 bases line up with TRBD1. Germline-derived CDR1 and CDR2 are MNHNS and SASEGT. The J segment lost 4 bases and the V segment lost 4 bases, leaving 4 bases of the junction unmatched. The CDR3 loop spans 15 amino acids.

The rearrangement uses TRBV15 and TRBJ2-7, with D unresolved. The V end was cut by 0 bases, the J end by 2 bases, with 8 bases between. The CDR3 is 14 residues long. The germline gives CDR1 LNHNV, CDR2 YYDKDF (reference sequence). The CDR3 sequence is CATSRDRLTYEQYF. The CDR3 DNA reads TGTGCCACCAGCAGAGACAGGTTAACCTACGAGCAGTACTTC.

This clone is labeled as large. This chain connects TRBV27 to TRBJ1-1; TRBD1 is a possible D gene (5 bases). This CDR3 is built from 15 residues. Germline V CDR1 and CDR2: MNHEY, SMNVEV (reference sequence). The V end lost 3 bases, the J end lost 1 base, and 12 bases lay between the germline ends. The CDR3 loop reads CASSLMTAKNTEAFF. The CDR3 DNA follows: TGTGCCAGCAGTTTGATGACAGCCAAGAACACTGAAGCTTTCTTT.

As regards this clone: This specimen includes other DNA sequences encoding the same CDR3. V usage is TRBV5-1 and J usage is TRBJ2-2; D might be TRBD2 (6 bases). V lost 2 bases and J 8 bases, leaving 19 bases between the germline ends. The CDR3 extends over 16 amino acids. Germline values: CDR1 SGHRS, CDR2 YFSETQ. This CDR3 reads CASSFTGTARDGELFF. DNA for the CDR3: TGCGCCAGCAGCTTTACCGGGACCGCGCGGGATGGGGAGCTGTTTTTT. Complete variable domain (other parts from reference TRBV5-1 and TRBJ2-2): KAGVTQTPRYLIKTRGQQVTLSCSPISGHRSVSWYQQTPGQGLQFLFEYFSETQRNKGNFPGRFSGRQFSNSRSEMNVSTLELGDSALYLCASSFTGTARDGELFFGEGSRLTVL.

The chain uses TRBV6-6 and TRBJ1-2; D gene unclear. This CDR3 comprises 13 residues. Trimming took 7 bases from V and 2 from J, leaving 11 bases between them. The germline V gene encodes CDR1 MNHNY and CDR2 SVGAGI (reference sequence). CDR3 DNA sequence: TGTGCCAGCACCCCGCTCCCGAACTATGGCTACACCTTC. The encoded protein is CASTPLPNYGYTF.

The chain combines TRBV7-2 with TRBJ2-7, with a possible D match to TRBD1 (5 bases). Trimming took off 4 bases at V and 0 bases at J, with 19 bases between the two ends. The CDR3 is made up of 17 amino acids. The germline CDR1 and CDR2 sequences are SGHTA and FQGNSA. The CDR3 bases are TGTGCCAGCAGCTCCGTAATTAACCCAAGGGGCTCCTACGAGCAGTACTTC. This sequence encodes CASSSVINPRGSYEQYF.

The chain joins TRBV15 to TRBJ2-1; 9 bases map to TRBD2. V shed 3 bases and J 4 bases; nucleotides not matched to a gene: 16. Germline loops: CDR1 LNHNV, CDR2 YYDKDF (reference sequence). There are 19 residues in the CDR3. The CDR3 region is CATSSSGSLASGIYNEQFF. The CDR3 DNA reads as TGTGCCACCAGCAGCTCGGGTTCGTTGGCTAGCGGGATATACAATGAGCAGTTCTTC. The full variable domain, with the rest looked up from reference TRBV15 and TRBJ2-1, is DAMVIQNPRYQVTQFGKPVTLSCSQTLNHNVMYWYQQKSSQAPKLLFHYYDKDFNNEADTPDNFQSRRPNTSFCFLDIRSPGLGDTAMYLCATSSSGSLASGIYNEQFFGPGTRLTVL.

This rearrangement joins TRBV27 to TRBJ2-5, with 10 bases fitting TRBD2. Germline CDR1 reads MNHEY; CDR2 reads SMNVEV (reference sequence). V lost 9 bases and J lost 5; bases outside the gene matches: 21. CDR3 size: 18 residues. The CDR3 region is CASSPGASGGKRWETQYF. The CDR3 DNA sequence: TGTGCCAGTTCACCCGGGGCTAGCGGGGGCAAGCGTTGGGAGACCCAGTACTTC.

The chain uses TRBV6-1 and TRBJ2-7, with 7 bases lining up with TRBD1. V shed 5 bases, J shed 12 bases, and the junction held 16 bases outside the gene matches. The length of the CDR3 is 14 residues. CDR1 and CDR2 (germline): MNHNS, SASEGT. The DNA for the CDR3 is TGTGCCAGCAGTCCCACCTTAGGACAGGCCCCCTGGTACTTC. This encodes CASSPTLGQAPWYF.

V is TRBV2 and J is TRBJ2-1; D unclear. The V end lost 7 bases, the J end lost 0 bases, and 4 bases lay between the germline ends. The V gene's germline CDR1 is SNHLY and CDR2 FYNNEI. This CDR3 comprises 12 residues. This CDR3 reads CASKPSYNEQFF. The CDR3 DNA is TGTGCCAGCAAACCCTCCTACAATGAGCAGTTCTTC.

The chain joins TRBV23-1 to TRBJ2-1; no definite D call. Being an ORF, TRBV23-1 has a function that is uncertain. This CDR3 is built from 15 residues. V was cut by 4 bases and J by 0 bases, with 10 bases left in between. CDR3 in DNA: TGCGCCAGCAGTCCCCCGATGAGCTCCTACAATGAGCAGTTCTTC. This translates into CASSPPMSSYNEQFF.

The V call is TRBV19, the J call TRBJ2-1; a possible D gene is TRBD2 (6 bases). The CDR3 is 17 residues long. Trimming cost V 4 bases and J 0 bases, with 16 bases left between them. CDR1 is LNHDA, CDR2 SQIVND, per germline (reference sequence). The CDR3 region has the DNA TGTGCCAGTAGTACCACGATAGCGGAGGCCTCCTACAATGAGCAGTTCTTC. Translation gives CASSTTIAEASYNEQFF.

The chain links TRBV18 to TRBJ2-1, with a tentative D call TRBD1 (5 bases). Trimming took 2 bases from V and 6 from J, leaving 8 bases between them. This CDR3 comprises 13 residues. CDR1 is KGHSH, CDR2 LQKENI, per germline. The CDR3 DNA reads as TGTGCCAGCTCACCAGGAAGGGGCAATGAGCAGTTCTTC. This translates into CASSPGRGNEQFF.

The chain has TRBV19 and TRBJ1-1; 7 bases line up with TRBD1. CDR3 length equals 14 residues. Germline V gives CDR1 LNHDA, CDR2 SQIVND (reference sequence). The V and J ends lost 5 bases and 0 bases, in that order; junction bases with no gene match: 3. The CDR3 region is CASSEGQMNTEAFF. CDR3 nucleotides: TGTGCCAGTAGTGAGGGACAGATGAACACTGAAGCTTTCTTT.

This clone was detected only a few times. This sequence joins TRBV6-5 and TRBJ2-3; D remains unclear. Trimming cost V 5 bases and J 0 bases, with 9 bases left between them. The CDR3 runs to 14 residues. Per the germline V gene, CDR1 is MNHEY and CDR2 is SVGAGI. The DNA of the CDR3 is TGTGCCAGCAGTCGCGGAGTAAGCACAGATACGCAGTATTTT. This translates into CASSRGVSTDTQYF.

This sequence joins TRBV28 and TRBJ1-5, with a weak D call TRBD1 (6 bases). The CDR3 length is 16 residues. The germline V and J ends were trimmed by 4 bases and 0 bases, with 13 bases remaining between them. CDR1 and CDR2 from the germline V gene are MDHEN and SYDVKM. CDR3 bases: TGTGCCAGCAGTTGGGGCGTGGGGGCTAGCAATCAGCCCCAGCATTTT. Translated: CASSWGVGASNQPQHF.

This clone was counted only a few times. The V and J genes are TRBV7-9 and TRBJ2-3; D ambiguous. The germline V and J ends were trimmed by 7 bases and 6 bases, with 8 bases remaining between them. The CDR3 covers 11 residues. Germline-derived CDR1 and CDR2 are SEHNR and FQNEAQ (reference sequence). The CDR3 loop is CASTFEDTQYF. The CDR3 region has the DNA TGTGCCAGCACCTTCGAGGATACGCAGTATTTT.

This chain links TRBV6-1 with TRBJ1-3; D gene uncertain. This CDR3 has 15 amino acids. CDR1 MNHNS and CDR2 SASEGT come from the germline V gene. Trimming removed 1 base from V and 0 bases from J, with 7 bases in between. The CDR3 loop is CASSEVGNSGNTIYF. The DNA of the CDR3 is TGTGCCAGCAGTGAAGTTGGCAACTCTGGAAACACCATATATTTT.

The rearrangement uses TRBV7-9 and TRBJ2-7, with D perhaps being TRBD1 or TRBD2 (5 bases each). This CDR3 has 12 residues. The V gene lost 3 bases and the J gene lost 9 bases, with 12 bases spanning the gap. Germline loops: CDR1 SEHNR, CDR2 FQNEAQ (reference sequence). The CDR3 bases are TGTGCCAGCAGCTTTGACCAGGGAGCGCAGTACTTC. This codes for CASSFDQGAQYF.

The rearrangement joins TRBV9 to TRBJ2-7; TRBD1 might be the D (5 bases). Germline V lookup: CDR1 SGDLS, CDR2 YYNGEE. The CDR3 length is 16 residues. V gave up 0 bases and J gave up 2 bases, with 15 bases separating them. The DNA for the CDR3 is TGTGCCAGCAGCGTAGGCCCTTCAGGGTGGACCTACGAGCAGTACTTC. Translating it yields CASSVGPSGWTYEQYF.